The subject of this entry is one TCR beta chain. The target antigen is unknown. The germline V gene has CDR1 SQVTM and CDR2 ANQGSEA. After removal of 1 base from V and 2 bases from J, the junction contained 11 bases not matched to a gene. CDR3 length: 16 residues. The data derive from a study of T cells in Graves' hyperthyroidism and ophthalmopathy. Whole-study results and caveats: The model made its ophthalmopathy prediction, and onset followed a median approximately 6.5 months later.

Amplification targeted TCR beta CDR3 regions from RNA transcripts. The study used the HTBI primer set for a first-round RT-PCR of the TCR CDR3. Via MiXCR, TCRdb re-called the multiplex PCR reads, giving one row per CDR3 protein. The sample includes 500,000 to 650,000 distinct CDR3 sequences, around 43% seen only once; the top ten take about two fifths. Criteria for exclusion of patients were uncontrolled infection, other autoimmune disease, pregnancy or lactation. The receptor was isolated from an adult woman with Graves' disease, either hyperthyroidism or ophthalmopathy (not recorded which). The J gene is TRBJ2-7, the V gene TRBV29-1; 7 nucleotides line up with TRBD1. The sequenced material came from peripheral blood or thyroid tissue (not recorded which). The CDR3 spells CSVEASRGSRAYEQYF. In nucleotides, the CDR3 is TGCAGCGTTGAAGCGTCCAGGGGGAGTAGGGCCTACGAGCAGTACTTC.